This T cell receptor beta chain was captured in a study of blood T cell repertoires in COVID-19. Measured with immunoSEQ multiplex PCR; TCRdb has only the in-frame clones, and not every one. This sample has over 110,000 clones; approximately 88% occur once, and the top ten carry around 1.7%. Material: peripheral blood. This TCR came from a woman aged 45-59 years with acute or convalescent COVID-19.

The CDR3: CASSLQGTSGIETQYF. The CDR3 coding sequence is TGCGCCAGCAGCCTCCAAGGGACTAGCGGCATAGAGACCCAGTACTTC. This rearrangement joins TRBV5-1 to TRBJ2-5; 11 bases agree with TRBD2. With V trimmed by 4 bases and J by 4 bases, 9 bases remained unmatched. CDR1 is SGHRS, CDR2 YFSETQ, per germline. This CDR3 spans 16 amino acids.